Detailed here is one TCR beta chain. Its specificity is not known. This entry comes from a study of T-cell reconstitution after alpha-beta-depleted transplantation in children. Whole-study findings and limits: Expanded graft clones, several hundred of them, were reportedly the source of alpha-beta T cells about two months after transplant. Newly made T cells mostly supplied T-cell counts and diversity one year after transplant. High day-60 TCRbeta diversity in some patients came from surviving recipient T cells and thymic progenitors.

V was shortened by 5 bases and J by 3 bases, with 17 bases between the two germline ends. There are 16 residues in the CDR3. Unique molecular identifiers tagged the TCRbeta library. TCRdb processed the PCR reads anew with MiXCR; each CDR3 protein has one entry. The sample includes about 50,000 distinct CDR3 sequences, under 6% of them seen just once. This TCR came from a female patient aged 2-10 years who had a stem cell transplant for aplastic anemia, so the T cells may come from the graft donor. The V and J genes are TRBV12-3 or TRBV12-4 and TRBJ2-1, with D perhaps TRBD1 or TRBD2 (6 bases each). The sample consisted of PBMCs, mostly from graft donor cells, taken 60 days after TCRalphabeta/CD19-depleted stem cell transplant. The CDR3, as DNA: TGTGCCAGCAGTATCGGGGGCGGGCCTTACTACAATGAGCAGTTCTTC. Translated, it gives CASSIGGGPYYNEQFF.